Each of the 28 T cell receptor beta chains below was sequenced from the same sample in a study of T cell responses to AZD1222 COVID-19 vaccine (dated by TCRdb to about 2021). Preparation of the library involved the immunoSEQ multiplex PCR assay. TCRdb's version of the immuneACCESS table is confined to in-frame rearrangements and falls short of the full clone set. An unresolved V gene accounts for under half of the shortfall where checked; the remainder is of unknown origin. In this sample the table shows around 87,000 clones, 85% to 90% of which occur a single time. The ten largest clones take up more than 2% of the sample. According to the study, the label for this sample's time point signals: about 28 days (+/-7) after the second vaccine dose. The input for sequencing was peripheral blood, taken 28 days after the second AZD1222 dose. Every receptor here comes from an adult who received the AZD1222 COVID-19 vaccine.

V and J are TRBV29-1 and TRBJ1-2, with 8 positions matching TRBD1. The CDR3 spans 12 residues. From germline, CDR1 is SQVTM and CDR2 ANQGSEA. J lost 4 bases, V lost 7 bases, and 5 bases had no gene match. The CDR3 DNA reads TGCAGCGCCCGGGACAGGTTCTATGGCTACACCTTC. Protein product: CSARDRFYGYTF.

This clone was counted between two and nine times. The gene calls are TRBV5-6 and TRBJ1-4, with D possibly matching TRBD1 (5 bases). The V gene lost 1 base and the J gene lost 8 bases, with 12 bases spanning the gap. Germline CDR1 reads SGHDT; CDR2 reads YYEEEE. The length of the CDR3 is 14 residues. The CDR3 bases are TGTGCCAGCAGCTTGTTGGACACCGGCGAAAAACTGTTTTTT. Amino acid sequence: CASSLLDTGEKLFF.

The chain employs TRBV7-2 and TRBJ2-1; 8 bases map to TRBD2. Germline V gives CDR1 SGHTA, CDR2 FQGNSA. This CDR3 region has 16 residues. V dropped 3 bases and J dropped 5; count of bases not matched to a gene: 9. Here the CDR3 reads CASSFPRGGLDNEQFF. CDR3 in DNA: TGTGCCAGCAGCTTCCCCCGGGGGGGTCTCGACAATGAGCAGTTCTTC. The variable domain in full, completed from reference TRBV7-2 and TRBJ2-1, reads GAGVSQSPSNKVTEKGKDVELRCDPISGHTALYWYRQSLGQGLEFLIYFQGNSAPDKSGLPSDRFSAERTGGSVSTLTIQRTQQEDSAVYLCASSFPRGGLDNEQFFGPGTRLTVL.

The V call is TRBV2, the J call TRBJ1-1; tentatively, D is TRBD1 (5 bases). The CDR3 consists of 13 residues. Trimming stripped 2 bases from V and 6 bases from J, with 10 bases between. The V gene's germline CDR1 is SNHLY and CDR2 FYNNEI. The CDR3 DNA is TGTGCCAGCAGTGAATTAGGCAGGGCTGAAGCTTTCTTT. Encoded protein: CASSELGRAEAFF.

The chain combines TRBV11-2 with TRBJ1-2; maybe TRBD1 (6 bases). The CDR3 sequence is 12 residues long. Trimming left V 1 base short and J 7 bases short, with 7 bases between. The germline V gene has CDR1 SGHAT and CDR2 FQNNGV. For the CDR3, the DNA is TGTGCCAGCAGCTTAGCAGGGGCTGGCTACACCTTC. Encoded protein: CASSLAGAGYTF.

In this sample, this clone turned up a few times. The identical CDR3 is also encoded by other nucleotide sequences in the sample. The V gene is TRBV20-1, the J gene TRBJ1-2; D ambiguous. CDR3 size: 11 residues. The V gene's germline CDR1 is DFQATT and CDR2 SNEGSKA (reference sequence). The V gene lost 1 base and the J gene lost 8 bases, with 8 bases spanning the gap. This CDR3 is CSARVGYGYTF. The CDR3 DNA reads as TGCAGTGCTAGAGTAGGGTACGGCTACACCTTC.

V is TRBV6-5 and J is TRBJ1-6; 7 nucleotides line up with TRBD1. The germline V gene has CDR1 MNHEY and CDR2 SVGAGI. The trim removed 9 bases at V and 10 bases at J, leaving 9 bases unmatched. The CDR3 sequence is 13 residues long. The CDR3 DNA follows: TGTGCCAGGGGACAGAAGGGCCGATCACCCCTCCACTTT. It codes for CARGQKGRSPLHF.

The J gene is TRBJ1-4, the V gene TRBV5-1; 7 bases fit TRBD1. Losses at the gene ends were 0 bases for V and 8 bases for J; bases not matched to a gene: 4. The CDR3 runs 14 residues. Germline-derived CDR1 and CDR2 are SGHRS and YFSETQ. The CDR3: CASSLGDSGEKLFF. CDR3 DNA sequence: TGCGCCAGCAGCTTGGGGGACAGCGGCGAAAAACTGTTTTTT.

The CDR3 loop reads CAWSRSGGYTF. The CDR3 DNA reads as TGTGCCTGGTCGCGGTCAGGTGGCTACACCTTC. The chain uses TRBV30 and TRBJ1-2; the D is unclear. V lost 5 bases and J lost 7, with 11 bases in between. This CDR3 region has 11 residues. The germline V gene encodes CDR1 GTSNPN and CDR2 SVGIG (reference sequence).

The chain recombines TRBV15 with TRBJ1-6; 9 nucleotides match TRBD1. V shed 1 base, J shed 9 bases, and the junction held 4 bases outside the gene matches. Germline V gene data show CDR1 as LNHNV and CDR2 as YYDKDF (reference sequence). The CDR3 has 15 amino acids. In DNA, the CDR3 is TGTGCCACCAGCAGAGGGTCGACAGGGGGTTCACCCCTCCACTTT. Protein product: CATSRGSTGGSPLHF.

The chain uses TRBV4-1 and TRBJ1-1; 7 bases match TRBD1. This CDR3 has 15 amino acids. Trimming took 1 base from V and 3 from J; bases not matched to a gene: 5. The germline V gene has CDR1 MGHRA and CDR2 YSYEKL. The CDR3 here is CASSQADREDTEAFF. CDR3 DNA: TGCGCCAGCAGCCAAGCAGACAGGGAGGACACTGAAGCTTTCTTT.

The chain combines TRBV7-3 with TRBJ1-1, with D hard to call. Germline V gene sequence: CDR1 SGHTA, CDR2 FQGTGA. The V gene lost 7 bases and the J gene lost 3 bases, with 12 bases spanning the gap. The CDR3 runs 13 residues. In nucleotides, the CDR3 is TGTGCCAGCAAAAAAGGTTCGGACACTGAAGCTTTCTTT. Its translation is CASKKGSDTEAFF. Full variable domain (outside the CDR3, taken from reference TRBV7-3 and TRBJ1-1): GAGVSQTPSNKVTEKGKYVELRCDPISGHTALYWYRQSLGQGPEFLIYFQGTGAADDSGLPNDRFFAVRPEGSVSTLKIQRTERGDSAVYLCASKKGSDTEAFFGQGTRLTVV.

The J gene is TRBJ2-3, the V gene TRBV6-5; 7 nucleotides align to TRBD1. The CDR3 covers 14 residues. The germline V gene has CDR1 MNHEY and CDR2 SVGAGI. V lost 6 bases to trimming and J lost 5 bases; unmatched junction nucleotides: 8. The CDR3 coding sequence is TGTGCCAGCAGACACCCTGACAGGGAAGATACGCAGTATTTT. This codes for CASRHPDREDTQYF.

The chain recombines TRBV5-6 with TRBJ2-6, with 9 bases aligning to TRBD1. This CDR3 has 17 amino acids. V lost 1 base to trimming and J lost 3 bases; unmatched junction nucleotides: 5. Germline CDR1 and CDR2: SGHDT and YYEEEE. CDR3 sequence reads: CASSLLGQGLGANVLTF. CDR3 coding DNA: TGTGCCAGCAGCTTGTTGGGACAGGGTCTTGGGGCCAACGTCCTGACTTTC.

CDR3 sequence reads: CASSLARGLVWPDTQYF. CDR3 bases: TGTGCCAGCAGTCTTGCGAGAGGACTAGTCTGGCCAGATACGCAGTATTTT. The rearrangement uses TRBV3-1 (or the pseudogene TRBV3-2) and TRBJ2-3, with 7 bases lining up with TRBD2. V dropped 6 bases and J dropped 4; count of bases not matched to a gene: 16. CDR1 is LGHDT and CDR2 is YNNKEL in the germline V gene (reference sequence). CDR3 length: 17 amino acids.

This sequence joins TRBV11-2 and TRBJ2-2; 9 nucleotides align to TRBD2. Trimming removed 3 bases from V and 3 bases from J; junction bases left unmatched: 11. CDR1 SGHAT and CDR2 FQNNGV come from the germline V gene. This CDR3 comprises 18 residues. The DNA of the CDR3 is TGTGCCAGCAGCTTTAACCGGGGACTAGCTTTTGACACCGGGGAGCTGTTTTTT. This codes for CASSFNRGLAFDTGELFF.

This chain connects TRBV29-1 to TRBJ2-7, with unresolved D. Germline loops: CDR1 SQVTM, CDR2 ANQGSEA. CDR3 length equals 12 residues. V was clipped by 4 bases and J by 7 bases, with 14 bases between them. The CDR3, as DNA: TGCAGCGTTGCCGACCGCGTTGGAGAGCAGTACTTC. Encoded protein: CSVADRVGEQYF.

The rearrangement uses TRBV19 and TRBJ2-7; 10 bases align to TRBD2. Germline V gene sequence: CDR1 LNHDA, CDR2 SQIVND (reference sequence). CDR3 size: 17 residues. V lost 4 bases to trimming and J lost 2 bases; unmatched junction nucleotides: 11. CDR3 in DNA: TGTGCCAGTAGTACCACAGGGACTAGCGCTCACCCCTACGAGCAGTACTTC. As protein: CASSTTGTSAHPYEQYF.

The chain couples TRBV5-1 to TRBJ1-4; TRBD1 is a possible D gene (5 bases). CDR3 length: 14 residues. V was shortened by 4 bases and J by 8 bases, with 15 bases between the two germline ends. Per the germline V gene, CDR1 is SGHRS and CDR2 is YFSETQ. The CDR3 loop reads CASSPQGIGEKLFF. The CDR3 bases are TGCGCCAGCAGCCCCCAGGGAATCGGGGAAAAACTGTTTTTT.

In the case of this clone: Compared with germline, one end of the junction differs, possibly owing to a read error. The gene calls are TRBV10-1 and TRBJ2-7, with 7 nucleotides matching TRBD1. The CDR3 covers 16 residues. Germline V gene lookup returns CDR1 WNHNN and CDR2 SYGVQD (reference sequence). CDR3 sequence reads: CANSPLDRRRVYEQYF. The CDR3 DNA reads as TGCGCCAACAGTCCCCTGGACAGGAGAAGAGTCTACGAGCAGTACTTC.

This sequence joins TRBV6-1 and TRBJ2-7, with D possibly matching TRBD2 (6 bases). CDR1 is MNHNS, CDR2 SASEGT, per germline. The CDR3 is 15 residues long. The germline V and J ends were trimmed by 1 base and 4 bases, with 14 bases remaining between them. The DNA for the CDR3 is TGTGCCAGCAGTGAAGATGGAGGGGCAGGTTACGAGCAGTACTTC. Translation: CASSEDGGAGYEQYF.

The genes are TRBV6-5 and TRBJ1-1; no clear D. V lost 6 bases to trimming and J lost 0 bases, with 14 bases between them. The CDR3 extends over 15 amino acids. Germline loops: CDR1 MNHEY, CDR2 SVGAGI. The CDR3 DNA sequence: TGTGCCAGCAGCAATGGGGTTGCCATGAACACTGAAGCTTTCTTT. Translated: CASSNGVAMNTEAFF.

V is TRBV6-5 and J is TRBJ1-1, with D possibly being TRBD1 (6 bases). This CDR3 has 14 amino acids. The V end was cut by 6 bases, the J end by 4 bases, with 15 bases between. CDR1 MNHEY and CDR2 SVGAGI come from the germline V gene. The CDR3 loop is CASSTIGGSTEAFF. The DNA for the CDR3 is TGTGCCAGCAGCACTATAGGGGGGAGCACTGAAGCTTTCTTT.

The rearrangement uses TRBV18 and TRBJ2-1; perhaps TRBD2 as D (6 bases). The CDR3 totals 14 residues. Trimming left V 3 bases short and J 9 bases short, with 15 bases between. Germline loops: CDR1 KGHSH, CDR2 LQKENI. The CDR3 loop is CASSPTGSLTEQFF. The CDR3 DNA sequence: TGTGCCAGCTCACCCACCGGGAGCCTGACTGAGCAGTTCTTC. The complete variable domain, with remaining parts taken from reference TRBV18 and TRBJ2-1, reads NAGVMQNPRHLVRRRGQEARLRCSPMKGHSHVYWYRQLPEEGLKFMVYLQKENIIDESGMPKERFSAEFPKEGPSILRIQQVVRGDSAAYFCASSPTGSLTEQFFGPGTRLTVL.

This chain links TRBV4-2 with TRBJ1-1; 7 nucleotides match TRBD1. Germline assignment: CDR1 LGHNA and CDR2 YNFKEQ. With V trimmed by 0 bases and J by 3 bases, 13 bases remained unmatched. The length of the CDR3 is 18 residues. CDR3 nucleotides: TGTGCCAGCAGCCAAGAGGGGGCAGGGGGTGTCGAGGACACTGAAGCTTTCTTT. It specifies CASSQEGAGGVEDTEAFF.

V and J are TRBV19 and TRBJ1-1; a possible D gene is TRBD1 (5 bases). Germline CDR1 reads LNHDA; CDR2 reads SQIVND (reference sequence). The CDR3 extends over 13 amino acids. V lost 3 bases and J 1 base, leaving 6 bases between the germline ends. The CDR3 bases are TGTGCCAGTAGTATGACAGCGAACACTGAAGCTTTCTTT. Protein: CASSMTANTEAFF.

The chain is built from TRBV18 and TRBJ1-1, with TRBD1 identical over 9 bases. Germline assignment: CDR1 KGHSH and CDR2 LQKENI. V shed 2 bases and J 5 bases; nucleotides not matched to a gene: 6. The CDR3 is 15 residues long. The CDR3 region is CASSPKGQGGTEAFF. In DNA form, the CDR3 reads TGTGCCAGCTCACCAAAGGGACAGGGAGGGACTGAAGCTTTCTTT.

V and J are TRBV19 and TRBJ2-7, with TRBD2 as a possible D gene (6 bases). The CDR3 is made up of 14 amino acids. The germline gives CDR1 LNHDA, CDR2 SQIVND (reference sequence). V lost 3 bases and J lost 0, with 9 bases in between. CDR3 in DNA: TGTGCCAGTAGTATTTCTAGCGTCTCCTACGAGCAGTACTTC. The encoded protein is CASSISSVSYEQYF.